The clone carrying this TCR beta chain was recorded once. Its target is not known. The germline V gene has CDR1 SGHAT and CDR2 FQDESV (reference sequence). The CDR3 contains 14 residues. Trimming cost V 5 bases and J 2 bases; bases outside gene matches: 4. The data originate from a study of shared clonotypes between healthy human individuals. Study-wide findings and caveats: It was the non-shared clonotypes that had lower generation probabilities than clonotypes shared by all four donors.

Per sorted-subset replicate PCR, input was approximately 0.2 ug DNA, representing roughly 28,000 T cell genomes. Repertoires were generated with immunoSEQ multiplex PCR, while TCRdb's copy carries only in-frame clones and drops some. The sample holds about 79,000 clones, about 61% seen once. The J gene is TRBJ2-3, the V gene TRBV11-1; 7 bases match TRBD1. The source of this sequence is a man younger than 40 in good health. The sequenced sample consisted of memory CD8+ T cells sorted from blood. As for subset: CD45RO+ cells pooled with CCR7-negative TemRA cells. The CDR3 bases are TGTGCCAGCAGCCTGGACAGGAACACAGATACGCAGTATTTT. Protein product: CASSLDRNTDTQYF.